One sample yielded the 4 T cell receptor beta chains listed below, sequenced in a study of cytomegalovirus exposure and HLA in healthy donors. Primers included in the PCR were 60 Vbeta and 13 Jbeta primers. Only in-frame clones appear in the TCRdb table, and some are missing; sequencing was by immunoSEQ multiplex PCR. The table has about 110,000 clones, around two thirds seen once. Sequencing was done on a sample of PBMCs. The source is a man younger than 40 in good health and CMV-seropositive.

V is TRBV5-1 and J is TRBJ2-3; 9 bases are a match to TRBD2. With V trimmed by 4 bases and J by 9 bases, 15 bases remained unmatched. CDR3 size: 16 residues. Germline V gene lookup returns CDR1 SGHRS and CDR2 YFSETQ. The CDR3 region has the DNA TGCGCCAGCAGCCGTTCCTTCGTAGCGGGGGACGGCACGCAGTATTTT. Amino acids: CASSRSFVAGDGTQYF. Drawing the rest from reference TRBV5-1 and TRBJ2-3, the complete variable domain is KAGVTQTPRYLIKTRGQQVTLSCSPISGHRSVSWYQQTPGQGLQFLFEYFSETQRNKGNFPGRFSGRQFSNSRSEMNVSTLELGDSALYLCASSRSFVAGDGTQYFGPGTRLTVL.

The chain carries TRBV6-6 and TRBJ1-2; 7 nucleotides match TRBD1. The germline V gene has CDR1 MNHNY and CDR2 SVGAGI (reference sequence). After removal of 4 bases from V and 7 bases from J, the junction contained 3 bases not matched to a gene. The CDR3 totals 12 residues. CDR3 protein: CASSSTGAGYTF. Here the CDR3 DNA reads TGTGCCAGCAGTTCCACAGGGGCTGGCTACACCTTC.

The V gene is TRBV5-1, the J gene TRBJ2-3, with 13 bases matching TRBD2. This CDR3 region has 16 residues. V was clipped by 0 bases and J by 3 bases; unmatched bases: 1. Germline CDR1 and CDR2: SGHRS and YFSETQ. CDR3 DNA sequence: TGCGCCAGCAGCTTGGGGACTAGCGGGGGTACAGATACGCAGTATTTT. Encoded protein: CASSLGTSGGTDTQYF.

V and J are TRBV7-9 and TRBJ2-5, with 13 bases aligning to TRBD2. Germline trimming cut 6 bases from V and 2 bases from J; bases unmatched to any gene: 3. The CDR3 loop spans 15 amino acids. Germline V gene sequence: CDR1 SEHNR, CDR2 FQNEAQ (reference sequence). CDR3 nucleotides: TGTGCCAGCAGTCCACTAGCGGGGGGGCAAGAGACCCAGTACTTC. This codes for CASSPLAGGQETQYF.